Listed below are T cell receptor beta chains from one sample, sequenced in a study of blood T cells in healthy people across ages. Via MiXCR, TCRdb re-called the 5' RACE reads, giving one row per CDR3 protein. Among about 1 million distinct CDR3 sequences, over 35% were seen once, and the ten largest hold 18%. Sample: blood. These TCRs come from a woman aged 55-69 years in good health. Each CDR3 is given with its conserved first and last residue. The D gene is left open where the match is weak. A row's size may be missing; if present it is once, few, many or a size class.

d_gene	j_gene	abundance	v_gene	len	CDR3aa	CDR3nt
-	TRBJ2-1	-	TRBV12-3/TRBV12-4	15	CASSFRGRAIDEQFF	TGTGCCAGCAGTTTTCGGGGACGGGCAATCGATGAGCAGTTCTTC
-	TRBJ2-4	once	TRBV25-1	14	CASSESAGGDIQYF	TGTGCCAGCAGTGAATCAGCAGGGGGGGACATTCAGTACTTC
TRBD1	TRBJ2-7	few	TRBV12-3/TRBV12-4	16	CASSSARGLAPYEQYF	TGTGCCAGCAGTTCCGCCAGGGGGCTAGCCCCCTACGAGCAGTACTTC
TRBD2	TRBJ2-1	few	TRBV6-2/TRBV6-3	15	CASSPGRAAYNEQFF	TGTGCCAGCAGCCCGGGGAGGGCGGCCTACAATGAGCAGTTCTTC
TRBD1	TRBJ1-6	once	TRBV28	12	CASKTGSFALHF	TGTGCCAGTAAGACAGGGTCTTTCGCCCTCCACTTT
-	TRBJ1-2	few	TRBV6-5	13	CASSYSLGAGNTF	TGTGCCAGCAGTTACTCACTTGGGGCAGGGAACACCTTC
-	TRBJ1-2	-	TRBV6-5	13	CASSYGSIYGYTF	TGTGCCAGCAGTTACGGTTCTATCTATGGCTACACCTTC
-	TRBJ2-5	few	TRBV2	15	CASSEGRVYQETQYF	TGTGCCAGCAGTGAGGGACGGGTGTACCAAGAGACCCAGTACTTC
TRBD2	TRBJ2-3	few	TRBV29-1	13	CSVEGGGTNTQYF	TGCAGCGTTGAAGGGGGGGGGACGAATACGCAGTATTTT
-	TRBJ2-7	-	TRBV20-1	13	CSAIPQSYYEQYF	TGCAGTGCTATTCCTCAATCGTACTACGAGCAGTACTTC
TRBD2	TRBJ2-5	-	TRBV5-6	15	CASSTLSGHQETQYF	TGTGCCAGCAGCACCCTTAGCGGGCACCAAGAGACCCAGTACTTC
-	TRBJ2-7	-	TRBV2	14	CASSELLSGYEQYF	TGTGCCAGCAGTGAATTGCTCTCAGGCTACGAGCAGTACTTC
TRBD1	TRBJ2-1	-	TRBV27	12	CASRGQRNEQFF	TGTGCCAGCAGGGGACAGAGAAATGAGCAGTTCTTC
-	TRBJ2-5	-	TRBV6-5	14	CASSSGWVVETQYF	TGTGCCAGCAGTTCAGGGTGGGTGGTAGAGACCCAGTACTTC
-	TRBJ1-5	-	TRBV5-1	15	CASSLRIQGNQPQHF	TGCGCCAGCAGCTTGCGGATTCAGGGGAATCAGCCCCAGCATTTT
-	TRBJ2-1	-	TRBV24-1	14	CATSDSVLHNEQFF	TGTGCCACCAGTGATTCTGTACTCCACAATGAGCAGTTCTTC
-	TRBJ2-7	-	TRBV7-2	14	CASSLEGGRREQYF	TGTGCCAGCAGCTTAGAGGGGGGCCGGCGCGAGCAGTACTTC
-	TRBJ1-6	few	TRBV20-1	12	CSARDPNSPLHF	TGCAGTGCTAGAGACCCTAATTCACCCCTCCACTTT
TRBD1	TRBJ2-7	few	TRBV27	14	CASSEDRVSYEQYF	TGTGCCAGCAGCGAGGACAGGGTTTCCTACGAGCAGTACTTC
TRBD1	TRBJ1-1	-	TRBV20-1	14	CSAPTGVLNTEAFF	TGCAGTGCCCCCACAGGGGTCCTGAACACTGAAGCTTTCTTT
TRBD1	TRBJ2-5	-	TRBV7-8	16	CASSLATGQGRETQYF	TGTGCCAGCAGCTTAGCGACAGGGCAGGGAAGGGAGACCCAGTACTTC
TRBD1	TRBJ2-1	-	TRBV7-2	16	CASSGPPGGRNNEQFF	TGTGCCAGCAGCGGACCCCCAGGGGGCCGTAACAATGAGCAGTTCTTC